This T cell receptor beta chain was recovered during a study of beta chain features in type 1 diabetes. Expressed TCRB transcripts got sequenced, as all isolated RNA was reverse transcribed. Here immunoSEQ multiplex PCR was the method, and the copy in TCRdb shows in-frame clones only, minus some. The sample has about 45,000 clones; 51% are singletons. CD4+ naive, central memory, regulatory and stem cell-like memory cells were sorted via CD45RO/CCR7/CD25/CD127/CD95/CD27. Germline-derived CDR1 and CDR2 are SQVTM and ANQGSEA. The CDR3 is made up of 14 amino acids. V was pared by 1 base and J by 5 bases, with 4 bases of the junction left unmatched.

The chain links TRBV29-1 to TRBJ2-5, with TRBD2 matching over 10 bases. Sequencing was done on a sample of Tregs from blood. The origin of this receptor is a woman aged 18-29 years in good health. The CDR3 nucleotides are TGCAGCGTTGAAGTGGCTAGCGGGAGTGAGACCCAGTACTTC. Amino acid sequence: CSVEVASGSETQYF.